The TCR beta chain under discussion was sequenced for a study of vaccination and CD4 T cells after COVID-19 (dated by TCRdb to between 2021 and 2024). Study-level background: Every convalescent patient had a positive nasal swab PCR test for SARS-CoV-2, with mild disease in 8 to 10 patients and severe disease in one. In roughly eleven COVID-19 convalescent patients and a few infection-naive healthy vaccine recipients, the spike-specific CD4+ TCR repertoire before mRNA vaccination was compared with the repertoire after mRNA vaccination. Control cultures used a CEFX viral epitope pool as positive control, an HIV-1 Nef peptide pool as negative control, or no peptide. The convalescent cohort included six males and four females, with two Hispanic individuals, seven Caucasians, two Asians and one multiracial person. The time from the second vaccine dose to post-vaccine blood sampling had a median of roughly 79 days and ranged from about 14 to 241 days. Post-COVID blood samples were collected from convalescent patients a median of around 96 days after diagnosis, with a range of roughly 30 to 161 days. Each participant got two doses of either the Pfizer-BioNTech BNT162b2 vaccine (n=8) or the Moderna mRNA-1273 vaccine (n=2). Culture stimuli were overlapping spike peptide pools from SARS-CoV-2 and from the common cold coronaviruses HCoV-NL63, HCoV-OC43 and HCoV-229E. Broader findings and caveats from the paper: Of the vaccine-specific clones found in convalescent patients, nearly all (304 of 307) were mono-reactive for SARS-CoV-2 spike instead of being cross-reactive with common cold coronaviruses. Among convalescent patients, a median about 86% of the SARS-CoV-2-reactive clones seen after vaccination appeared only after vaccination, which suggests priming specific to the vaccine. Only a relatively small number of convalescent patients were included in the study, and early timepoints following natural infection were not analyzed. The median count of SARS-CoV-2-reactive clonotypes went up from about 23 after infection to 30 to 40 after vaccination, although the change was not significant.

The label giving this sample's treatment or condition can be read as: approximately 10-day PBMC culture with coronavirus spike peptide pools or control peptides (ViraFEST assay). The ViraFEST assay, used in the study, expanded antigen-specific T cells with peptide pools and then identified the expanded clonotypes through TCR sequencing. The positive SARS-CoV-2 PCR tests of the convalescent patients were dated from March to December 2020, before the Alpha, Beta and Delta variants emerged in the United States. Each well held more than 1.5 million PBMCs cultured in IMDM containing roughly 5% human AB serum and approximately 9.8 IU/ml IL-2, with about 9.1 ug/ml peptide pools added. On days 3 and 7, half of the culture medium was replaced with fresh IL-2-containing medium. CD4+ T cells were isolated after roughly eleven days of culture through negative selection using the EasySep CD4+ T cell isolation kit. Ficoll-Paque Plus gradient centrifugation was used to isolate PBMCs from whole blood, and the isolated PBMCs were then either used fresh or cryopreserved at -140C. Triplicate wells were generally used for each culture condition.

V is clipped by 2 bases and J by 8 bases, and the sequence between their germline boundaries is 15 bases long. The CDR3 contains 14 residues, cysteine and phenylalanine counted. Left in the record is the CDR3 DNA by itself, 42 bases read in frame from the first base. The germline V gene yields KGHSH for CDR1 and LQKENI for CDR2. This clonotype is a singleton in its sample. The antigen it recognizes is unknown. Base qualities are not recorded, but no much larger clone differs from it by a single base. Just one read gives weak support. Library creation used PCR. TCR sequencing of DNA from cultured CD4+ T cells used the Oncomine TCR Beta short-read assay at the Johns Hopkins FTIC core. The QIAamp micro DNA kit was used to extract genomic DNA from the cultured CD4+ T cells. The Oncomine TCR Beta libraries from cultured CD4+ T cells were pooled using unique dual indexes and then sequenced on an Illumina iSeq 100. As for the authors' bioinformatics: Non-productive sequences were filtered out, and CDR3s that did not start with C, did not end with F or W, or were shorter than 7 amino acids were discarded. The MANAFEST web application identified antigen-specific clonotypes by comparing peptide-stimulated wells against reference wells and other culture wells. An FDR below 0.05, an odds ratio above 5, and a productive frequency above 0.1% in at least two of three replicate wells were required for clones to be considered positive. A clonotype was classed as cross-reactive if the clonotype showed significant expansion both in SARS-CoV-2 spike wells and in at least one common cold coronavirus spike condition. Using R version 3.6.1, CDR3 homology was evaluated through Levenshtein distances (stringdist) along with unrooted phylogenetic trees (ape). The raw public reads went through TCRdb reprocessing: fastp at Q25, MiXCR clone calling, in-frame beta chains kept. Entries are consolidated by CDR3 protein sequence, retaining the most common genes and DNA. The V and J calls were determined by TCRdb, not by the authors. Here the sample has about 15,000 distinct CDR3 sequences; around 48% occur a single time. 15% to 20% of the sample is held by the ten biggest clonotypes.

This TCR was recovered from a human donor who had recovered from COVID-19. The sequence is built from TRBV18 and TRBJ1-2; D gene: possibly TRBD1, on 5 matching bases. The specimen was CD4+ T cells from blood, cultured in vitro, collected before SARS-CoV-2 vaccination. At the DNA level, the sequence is TGTGCCAGCTCACCAAGCAGGGCCGGTGTGGGCTACACCTTC. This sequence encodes CASSPSRAGVGYTF.